This T cell receptor (beta chain) was found in a study of identical twins' blood T cells. All three twin pairs grew up together with likely shared infections and vaccines. From the 5' RACE reads, TCRdb called clonotypes with MiXCR, one entry per CDR3 protein. The table has roughly 380,000 distinct CDR3 sequences, over 25% seen once; the top ten hold 5.5% to 7%. Worth noting for this clonotype: Its antigen is not identified. At one end the junction does not follow the germline gene, possibly because of a read error.

Study-wide results and limits: Twins reportedly had markedly more similar V usage than unrelated donors, even among out-of-frame TCRbeta clonotypes.

The CDR3 contains 17 residues. Germline V gene data show CDR1 as LGHDT and CDR2 as YNNKEL (reference sequence). Sequenced: PBMCs. The V and J genes are TRBV3-1 and TRBJ2-2; TRBD2 is a possible D gene (5 bases). The receptor comes from a woman aged 18-55 years in good health. The chain's CDR3 is CAGSQDLTESNTGEPFF. For the CDR3, the DNA is TGTGCCGGCAGCCAAGATCTCACGGAGTCGAACACCGGGGAGCCGTTTTTT.